This T cell receptor beta chain was recorded in a study of T cells in narcolepsy. General study points: HCRT-specific and TRIB2-specific autoreactive clonotypes appeared among same-patient CSF and blood CD4+ clonotypes. Some memory CD4+ repertoires had no autoreactive clone sequences.

A remark on this clone: The antigen is unknown. The sample holds other DNA sequences that translate to the same CDR3.

The method was immunoSEQ multiplex PCR; TCRdb's version includes in-frame clones alone and lacks a portion of them. The sample has fewer than 30,000 clones; 85% are singletons. The specimen sequenced was CD45RA- memory CD4+ T cells from PBMCs. The receptor's source is a human donor with narcolepsy.

CDR3 coding DNA: TGTGCCACCTATGCCGGGACCTACGAGCAGTACTTC. Translating gives CATYAGTYEQYF. The chain combines TRBV6-5 with TRBJ2-7; TRBD2 is a possible D gene (5 bases). This CDR3 contains 12 residues. The germline V gene has CDR1 MNHEY and CDR2 SVGAGI. The V end lost 10 bases, the J end lost 2 bases, and 12 bases lay between the germline ends.